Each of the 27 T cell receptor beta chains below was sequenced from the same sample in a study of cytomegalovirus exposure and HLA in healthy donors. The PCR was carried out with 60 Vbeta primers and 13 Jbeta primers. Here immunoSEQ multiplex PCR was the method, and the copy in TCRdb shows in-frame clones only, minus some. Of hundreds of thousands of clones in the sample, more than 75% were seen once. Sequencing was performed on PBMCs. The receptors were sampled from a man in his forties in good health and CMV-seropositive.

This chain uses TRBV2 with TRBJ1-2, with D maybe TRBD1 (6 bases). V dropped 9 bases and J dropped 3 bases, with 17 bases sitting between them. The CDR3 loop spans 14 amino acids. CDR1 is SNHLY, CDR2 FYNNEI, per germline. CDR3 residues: CARDFRGLDYGYTF. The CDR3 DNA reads TGTGCCAGGGATTTCAGGGGCCTGGACTATGGCTACACCTTC.

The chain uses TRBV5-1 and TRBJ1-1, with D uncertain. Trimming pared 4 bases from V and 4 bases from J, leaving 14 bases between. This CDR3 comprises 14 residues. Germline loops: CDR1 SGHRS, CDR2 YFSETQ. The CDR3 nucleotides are TGCGCCAGCAGCCAACCCCTTGCGGGCACTGAAGCTTTCTTT. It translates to CASSQPLAGTEAFF.

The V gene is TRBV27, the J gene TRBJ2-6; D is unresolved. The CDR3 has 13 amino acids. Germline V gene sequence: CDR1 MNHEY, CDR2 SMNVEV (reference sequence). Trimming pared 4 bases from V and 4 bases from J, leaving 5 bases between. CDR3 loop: CASSYQGANVLTF. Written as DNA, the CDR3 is TGTGCCAGCAGTTATCAGGGGGCCAACGTCCTGACTTTC. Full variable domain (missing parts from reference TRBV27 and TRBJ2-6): EAQVTQNPRYLITVTGKKLTVTCSQNMNHEYMSWYRQDPGLGLRQIYYSMNVEVTDKGDVPEGYKVSRKEKRNFPLILESPSPNQTSLYFCASSYQGANVLTFGAGSRLTVL.

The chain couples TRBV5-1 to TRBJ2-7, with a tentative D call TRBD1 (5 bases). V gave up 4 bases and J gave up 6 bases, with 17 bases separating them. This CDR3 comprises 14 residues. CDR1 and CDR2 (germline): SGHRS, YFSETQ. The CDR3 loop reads CASSLISTASEQYF. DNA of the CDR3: TGCGCCAGCAGCCTTATATCGACAGCCTCCGAGCAGTACTTC. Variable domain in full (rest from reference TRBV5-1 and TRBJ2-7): KAGVTQTPRYLIKTRGQQVTLSCSPISGHRSVSWYQQTPGQGLQFLFEYFSETQRNKGNFPGRFSGRQFSNSRSEMNVSTLELGDSALYLCASSLISTASEQYFGPGTRLTVT.

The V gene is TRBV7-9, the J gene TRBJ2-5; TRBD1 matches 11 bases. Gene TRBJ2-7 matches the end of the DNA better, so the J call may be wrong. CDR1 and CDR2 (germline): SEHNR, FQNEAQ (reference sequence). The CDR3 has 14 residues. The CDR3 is CASSRTGGVYEQYF. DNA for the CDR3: TGTGCCAGCAGCCGGACAGGGGGCGTGTACGAGCAGTACTTC.

The CDR3 here is CASSRGQIQETQYF. Written as DNA, the CDR3 is TGTGCCAGCAGCCGGGGACAGATTCAAGAGACCCAGTACTTC. The chain has TRBV5-8 and TRBJ2-5; TRBD1 aligns across 7 bases. Germline V gene sequence: CDR1 SGHTS, CDR2 YDEGEE. The V gene end was trimmed by 4 bases and the J gene end by 2 bases; junction bases not matched to a gene: 5. The CDR3 consists of 14 residues.

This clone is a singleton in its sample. CDR3 DNA: TGTGCCAGCAGCTTAGAACCTAGCGGTAACTACGAGCAGTACTTC. Residues: CASSLEPSGNYEQYF. This chain joins TRBV7-9 and TRBJ2-7; 7 nucleotides line up with TRBD2. CDR3 size: 15 residues. CDR1 is SEHNR, CDR2 FQNEAQ, per germline (reference sequence). V gave up 1 base and J gave up 3 bases; unmatched junction bases: 6.

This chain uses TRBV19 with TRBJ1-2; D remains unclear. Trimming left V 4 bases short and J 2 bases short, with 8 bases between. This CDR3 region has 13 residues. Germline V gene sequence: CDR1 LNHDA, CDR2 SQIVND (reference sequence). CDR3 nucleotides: TGTGCCAGTAGTAACACGCCCAACTATGGCTACACCTTC. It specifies CASSNTPNYGYTF. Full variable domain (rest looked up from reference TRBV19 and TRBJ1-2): DGGITQSPKYLFRKEGQNVTLSCEQNLNHDAMYWYRQDPGQGLRLIYYSQIVNDFQKGDIAEGYSVSREKKESFPLTVTSAQKNPTAFYLCASSNTPNYGYTFGSGTRLTVV.

The DNA for the CDR3 is TGCGCCAGCAGCCAAGTTCAAGCGGGAGATGAGACCCAGTACTTC. Its protein product is CASSQVQAGDETQYF. The V call is TRBV4-1, the J call TRBJ2-5; 8 bases map to TRBD2. In germline, CDR1 is MGHRA, CDR2 YSYEKL. This CDR3 is 15 amino acids long. With 1 base clipped from V and 5 bases from J, the junction kept 6 bases outside the gene matches.

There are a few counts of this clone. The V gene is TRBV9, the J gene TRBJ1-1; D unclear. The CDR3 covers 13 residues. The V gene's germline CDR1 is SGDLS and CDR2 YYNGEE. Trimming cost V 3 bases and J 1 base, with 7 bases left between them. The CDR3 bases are TGTGCCAGCAGCGGGGAGGGGAACACTGAAGCTTTCTTT. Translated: CASSGEGNTEAFF.

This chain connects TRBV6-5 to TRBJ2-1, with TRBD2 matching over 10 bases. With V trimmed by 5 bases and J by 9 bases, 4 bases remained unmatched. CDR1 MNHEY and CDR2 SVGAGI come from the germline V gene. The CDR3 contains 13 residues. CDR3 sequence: CASSAGTSVEQFF. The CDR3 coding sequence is TGTGCCAGCAGTGCCGGGACTAGCGTTGAGCAGTTCTTC.

The chain's CDR3 is CASRRDRDNEQYV. In nucleotides, the CDR3 is TGCGCCAGCAGGAGGGACAGGGACAACGAGCAGTACGTC. V usage is TRBV10-2 and J usage is TRBJ2-7; TRBD1 aligns across 9 bases. The ends lost 6 bases at V and 5 bases at J; junction bases unmatched: 5. The germline gives CDR1 WSHSY, CDR2 SAAADI. The CDR3 covers 13 residues.

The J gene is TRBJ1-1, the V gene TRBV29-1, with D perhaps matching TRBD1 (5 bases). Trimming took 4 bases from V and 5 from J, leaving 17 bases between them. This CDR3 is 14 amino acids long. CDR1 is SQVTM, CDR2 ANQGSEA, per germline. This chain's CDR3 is CSVGYQGFKTEAFF. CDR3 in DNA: TGCAGCGTTGGATACCAGGGATTTAAAACTGAAGCTTTCTTT. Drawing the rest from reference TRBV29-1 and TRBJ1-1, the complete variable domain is SAVISQKPSRDICQRGTSLTIQCQVDSQVTMMFWYRQQPGQSLTLIATANQGSEATYESGFVIDKFPISRPNLTFSTLTVSNMSPEDSSIYLCSVGYQGFKTEAFFGQGTRLTVV.

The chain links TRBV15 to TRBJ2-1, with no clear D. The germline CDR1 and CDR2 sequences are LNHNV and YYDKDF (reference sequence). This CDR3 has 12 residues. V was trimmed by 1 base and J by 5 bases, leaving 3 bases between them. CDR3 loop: CATSRGDNEQFF. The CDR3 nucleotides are TGTGCCACCAGCAGAGGCGACAATGAGCAGTTCTTC.

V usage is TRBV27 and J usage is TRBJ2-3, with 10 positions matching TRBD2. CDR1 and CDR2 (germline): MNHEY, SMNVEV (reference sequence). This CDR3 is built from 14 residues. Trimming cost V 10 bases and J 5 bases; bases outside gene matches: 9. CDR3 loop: CATTSGRALDTQYF. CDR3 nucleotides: TGTGCCACCACAAGCGGGAGGGCCTTAGATACGCAGTATTTT.

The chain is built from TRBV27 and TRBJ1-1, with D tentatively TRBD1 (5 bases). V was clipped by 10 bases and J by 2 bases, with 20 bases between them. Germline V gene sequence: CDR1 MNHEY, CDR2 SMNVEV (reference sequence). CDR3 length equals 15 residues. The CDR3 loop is CATAPGGGLNTEAFF. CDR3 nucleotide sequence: TGTGCCACCGCCCCGGGGGGGGGATTAAACACTGAAGCTTTCTTT.

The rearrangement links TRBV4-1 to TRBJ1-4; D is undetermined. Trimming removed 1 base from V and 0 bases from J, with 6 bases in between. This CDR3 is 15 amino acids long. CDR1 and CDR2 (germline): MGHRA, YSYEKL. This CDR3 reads CASSQVGPTNEKLFF. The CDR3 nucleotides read TGCGCCAGCAGCCAAGTTGGGCCAACTAATGAAAAACTGTTTTTT.

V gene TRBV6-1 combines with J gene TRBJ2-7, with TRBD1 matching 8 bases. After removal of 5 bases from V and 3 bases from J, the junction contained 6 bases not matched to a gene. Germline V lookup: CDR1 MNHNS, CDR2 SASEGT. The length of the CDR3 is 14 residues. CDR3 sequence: CASSRTGRDYEQYV. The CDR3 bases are TGTGCCAGCAGTAGGACAGGGCGAGACTACGAGCAGTACGTC.

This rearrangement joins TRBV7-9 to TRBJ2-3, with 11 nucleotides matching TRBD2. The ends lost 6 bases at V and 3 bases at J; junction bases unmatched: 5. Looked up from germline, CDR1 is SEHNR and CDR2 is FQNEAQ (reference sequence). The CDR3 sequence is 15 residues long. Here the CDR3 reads CASRSGLAVTDTQYF. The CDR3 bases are TGTGCCAGCAGGTCGGGACTAGCGGTGACAGATACGCAGTATTTT.

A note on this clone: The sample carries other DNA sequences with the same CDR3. The CDR3 here is CASSVGTSGADTQYF. The CDR3, as DNA: TGTGCCAGCAGCGTAGGGACTAGCGGGGCGGATACGCAGTATTTT. This sequence joins TRBV9 and TRBJ2-3, with 12 positions matching TRBD2. The CDR3 extends over 15 amino acids. V shed 0 bases and J 6 bases; nucleotides not matched to a gene: 2. Per the germline V gene, CDR1 is SGDLS and CDR2 is YYNGEE.

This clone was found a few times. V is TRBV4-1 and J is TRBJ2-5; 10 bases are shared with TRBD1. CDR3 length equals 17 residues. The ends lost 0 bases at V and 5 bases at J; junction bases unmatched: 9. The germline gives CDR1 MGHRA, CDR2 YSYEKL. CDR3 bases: TGCGCCAGCAGCCAAGAGGGACAGGGGACATTTTCGGAGACCCAGTACTTC. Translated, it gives CASSQEGQGTFSETQYF.

The DNA for the CDR3 is TGCAGCGCCGAGGGGGTACTGGGTGTGGGGACTGAAGCTTTCTTT. It translates to CSAEGVLGVGTEAFF. The V call is TRBV29-1, the J call TRBJ1-1; a weak D match, TRBD1 (6 bases). CDR1 and CDR2 from the germline V gene are SQVTM and ANQGSEA. The CDR3 covers 15 residues. The V and J ends lost 7 bases and 5 bases respectively, with 23 bases between them.

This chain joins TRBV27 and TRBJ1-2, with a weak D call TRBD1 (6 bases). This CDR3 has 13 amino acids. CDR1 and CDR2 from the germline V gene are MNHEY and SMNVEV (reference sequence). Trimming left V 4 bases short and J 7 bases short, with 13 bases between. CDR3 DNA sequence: TGTGCCAGCAGTTCCAGTACAGGGACTGGCTACACCTTC. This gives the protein CASSSSTGTGYTF.

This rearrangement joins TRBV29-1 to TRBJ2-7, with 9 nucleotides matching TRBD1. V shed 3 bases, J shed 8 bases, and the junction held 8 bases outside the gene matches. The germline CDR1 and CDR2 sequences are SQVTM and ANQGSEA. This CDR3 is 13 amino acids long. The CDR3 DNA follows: TGCAGCGTTGAGGCGACAGGGGGTCGGCAGCAGTACTTC. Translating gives CSVEATGGRQQYF.

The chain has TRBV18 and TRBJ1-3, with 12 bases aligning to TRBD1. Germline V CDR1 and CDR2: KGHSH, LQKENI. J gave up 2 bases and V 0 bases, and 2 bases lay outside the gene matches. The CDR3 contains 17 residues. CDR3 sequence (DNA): TGTGCCAGCTCACCACCCGGGACAGGGGGCGCTGGAAACACCATATATTTT. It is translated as CASSPPGTGGAGNTIYF. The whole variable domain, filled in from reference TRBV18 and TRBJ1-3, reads NAGVMQNPRHLVRRRGQEARLRCSPMKGHSHVYWYRQLPEEGLKFMVYLQKENIIDESGMPKERFSAEFPKEGPSILRIQQVVRGDSAAYFCASSPPGTGGAGNTIYFGEGSWLTVV.

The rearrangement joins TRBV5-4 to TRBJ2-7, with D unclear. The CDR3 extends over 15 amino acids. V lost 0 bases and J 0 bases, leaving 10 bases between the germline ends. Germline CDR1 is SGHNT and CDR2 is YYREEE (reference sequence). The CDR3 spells CASSLGITDSYEQYV. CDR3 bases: TGTGCCAGCAGCTTGGGTATCACCGACTCCTACGAGCAGTACGTC.

This chain's CDR3 is CASSPEPGTSRYNEQFF. The CDR3 DNA reads TGCGCCAGCAGCCCGGAACCCGGGACTAGCAGATACAATGAGCAGTTCTTC. This chain links TRBV5-1 with TRBJ2-1; 9 bases align to TRBD2. The J segment lost 4 bases and the V segment lost 4 bases, leaving 12 bases of the junction unmatched. The germline V gene has CDR1 SGHRS and CDR2 YFSETQ. This CDR3 is 17 amino acids long.